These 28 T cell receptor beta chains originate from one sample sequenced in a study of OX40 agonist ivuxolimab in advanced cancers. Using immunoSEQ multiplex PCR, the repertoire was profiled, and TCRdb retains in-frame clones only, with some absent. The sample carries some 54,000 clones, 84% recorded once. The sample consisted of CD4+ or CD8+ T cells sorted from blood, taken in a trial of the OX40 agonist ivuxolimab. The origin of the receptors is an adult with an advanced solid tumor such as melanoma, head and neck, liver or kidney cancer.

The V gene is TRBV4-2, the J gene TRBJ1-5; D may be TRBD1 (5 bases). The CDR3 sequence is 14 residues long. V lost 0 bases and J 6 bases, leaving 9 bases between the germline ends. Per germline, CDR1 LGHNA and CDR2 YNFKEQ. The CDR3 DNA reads TGTGCCAGCAGCCAAGAGGGGGAGGGTCAGCCCCAGCATTTT. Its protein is CASSQEGEGQPQHF.

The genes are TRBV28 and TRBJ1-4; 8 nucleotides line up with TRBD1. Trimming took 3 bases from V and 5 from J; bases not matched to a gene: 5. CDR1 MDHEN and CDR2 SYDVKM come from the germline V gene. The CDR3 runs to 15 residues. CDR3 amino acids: CASSFETGENEKLFF. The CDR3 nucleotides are TGTGCCAGCAGTTTTGAGACAGGGGAAAATGAAAAACTGTTTTTT.

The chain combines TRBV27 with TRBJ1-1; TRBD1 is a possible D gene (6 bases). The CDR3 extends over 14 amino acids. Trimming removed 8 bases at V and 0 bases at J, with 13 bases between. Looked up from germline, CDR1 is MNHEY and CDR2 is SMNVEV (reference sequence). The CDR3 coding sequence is TGTGCCAGCGGGCCAGGGGCGATGAACACTGAAGCTTTCTTT. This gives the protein CASGPGAMNTEAFF.

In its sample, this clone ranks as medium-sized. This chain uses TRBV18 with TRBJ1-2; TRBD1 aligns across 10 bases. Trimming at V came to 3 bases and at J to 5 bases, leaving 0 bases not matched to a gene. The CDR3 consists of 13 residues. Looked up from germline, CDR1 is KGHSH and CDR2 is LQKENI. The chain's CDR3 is CASSPGQGYGYTF. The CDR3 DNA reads TGTGCCAGCTCACCGGGACAGGGGTATGGCTACACCTTC.

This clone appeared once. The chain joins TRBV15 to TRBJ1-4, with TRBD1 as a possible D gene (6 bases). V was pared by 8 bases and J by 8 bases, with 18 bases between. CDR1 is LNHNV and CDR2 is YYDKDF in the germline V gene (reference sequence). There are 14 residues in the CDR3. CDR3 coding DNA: TGTGCCACCGGGTTTGGAGGGGGAAAGGAAAAACTGTTTTTT. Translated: CATGFGGGKEKLFF.

This CDR3 reads CASSQDGVEQYF. The CDR3 DNA follows: TGTGCCAGCAGCCAAGATGGAGTCGAGCAGTACTTC. The chain is built from TRBV14 and TRBJ2-5; no clear D gene. The J call may be faulty, since TRBJ2-7 better matches the DNA end. The CDR3 consists of 12 residues. Germline V gene data show CDR1 as SGHDN and CDR2 as FVKESK.

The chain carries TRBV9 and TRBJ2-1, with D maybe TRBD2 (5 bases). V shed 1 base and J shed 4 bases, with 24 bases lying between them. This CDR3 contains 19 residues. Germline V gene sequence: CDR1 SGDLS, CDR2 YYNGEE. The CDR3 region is CASSVPLHPRSGNYNEQFF. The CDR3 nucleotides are TGTGCCAGCAGCGTACCATTACACCCCAGGAGCGGTAATTACAATGAGCAGTTCTTC.

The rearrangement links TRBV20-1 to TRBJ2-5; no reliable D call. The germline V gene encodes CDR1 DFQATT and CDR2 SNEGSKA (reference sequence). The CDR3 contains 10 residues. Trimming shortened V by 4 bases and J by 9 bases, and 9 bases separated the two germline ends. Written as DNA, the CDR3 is TGCAGTGCTAATTATGGGCCCCAGTACTTC. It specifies CSANYGPQYF.

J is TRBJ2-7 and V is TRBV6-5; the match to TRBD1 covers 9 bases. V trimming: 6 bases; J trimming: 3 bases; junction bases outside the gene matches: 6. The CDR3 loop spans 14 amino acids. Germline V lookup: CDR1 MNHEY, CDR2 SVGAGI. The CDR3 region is CASSSGTGFYEQYF. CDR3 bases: TGTGCCAGCAGCTCCGGGACAGGGTTCTACGAGCAGTACTTC.

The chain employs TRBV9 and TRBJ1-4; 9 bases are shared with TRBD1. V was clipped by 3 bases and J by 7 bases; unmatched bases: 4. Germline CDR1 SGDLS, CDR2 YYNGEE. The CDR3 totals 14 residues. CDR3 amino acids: CASSGTGVIEKLFF. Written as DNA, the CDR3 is TGTGCCAGCAGCGGGACAGGGGTTATTGAAAAACTGTTTTTT.

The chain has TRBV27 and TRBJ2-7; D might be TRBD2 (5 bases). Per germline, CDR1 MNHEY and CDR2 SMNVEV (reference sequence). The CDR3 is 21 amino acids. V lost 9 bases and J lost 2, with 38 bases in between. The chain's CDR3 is CASTARPNSRRSGIVPYEQYF. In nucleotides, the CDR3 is TGTGCCAGTACCGCCCGACCGAATTCGAGGAGGTCTGGGATCGTTCCCTACGAGCAGTACTTC.

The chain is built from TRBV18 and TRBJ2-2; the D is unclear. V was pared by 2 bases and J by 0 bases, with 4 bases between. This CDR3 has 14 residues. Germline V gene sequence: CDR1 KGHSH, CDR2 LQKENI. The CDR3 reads CASSPTTNTGELFF. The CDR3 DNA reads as TGTGCCAGCTCACCAACGACGAACACCGGGGAGCTGTTTTTT. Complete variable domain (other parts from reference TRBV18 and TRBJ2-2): NAGVMQNPRHLVRRRGQEARLRCSPMKGHSHVYWYRQLPEEGLKFMVYLQKENIIDESGMPKERFSAEFPKEGPSILRIQQVVRGDSAAYFCASSPTTNTGELFFGEGSRLTVL.

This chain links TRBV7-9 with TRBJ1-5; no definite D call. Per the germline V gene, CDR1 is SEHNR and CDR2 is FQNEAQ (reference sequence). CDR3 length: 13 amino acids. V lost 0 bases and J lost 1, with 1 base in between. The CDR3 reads CASSLASNQPQHF. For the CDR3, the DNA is TGTGCCAGCAGCTTAGCCAGCAATCAGCCCCAGCATTTT.

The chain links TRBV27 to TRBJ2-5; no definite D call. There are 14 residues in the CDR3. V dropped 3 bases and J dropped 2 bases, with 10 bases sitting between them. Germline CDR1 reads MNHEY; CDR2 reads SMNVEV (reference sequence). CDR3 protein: CASSFLPPQETQYF. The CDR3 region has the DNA TGTGCCAGCAGTTTCCTCCCCCCTCAAGAGACCCAGTACTTC.

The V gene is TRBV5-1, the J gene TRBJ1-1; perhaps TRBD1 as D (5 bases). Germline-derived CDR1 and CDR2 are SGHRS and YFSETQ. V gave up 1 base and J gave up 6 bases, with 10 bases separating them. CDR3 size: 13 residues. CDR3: CASSLRGYAEAFF. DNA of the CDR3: TGCGCCAGCAGCTTGCGGGGGTACGCTGAAGCTTTCTTT.

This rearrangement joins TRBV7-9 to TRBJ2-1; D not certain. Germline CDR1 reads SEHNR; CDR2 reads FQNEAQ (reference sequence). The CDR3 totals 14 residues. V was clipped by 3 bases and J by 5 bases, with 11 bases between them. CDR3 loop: CASSLAESNNEQFF. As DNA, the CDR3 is TGTGCCAGCAGCTTGGCAGAATCGAACAATGAGCAGTTCTTC.

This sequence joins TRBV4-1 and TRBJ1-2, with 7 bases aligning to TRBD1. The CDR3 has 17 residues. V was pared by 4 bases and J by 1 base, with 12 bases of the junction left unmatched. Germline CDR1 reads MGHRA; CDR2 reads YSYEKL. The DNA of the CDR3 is TGCGCCAGCAGCCCAGAATCGGGACAGAGGATTAACTATGGCTACACCTTC. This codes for CASSPESGQRINYGYTF.

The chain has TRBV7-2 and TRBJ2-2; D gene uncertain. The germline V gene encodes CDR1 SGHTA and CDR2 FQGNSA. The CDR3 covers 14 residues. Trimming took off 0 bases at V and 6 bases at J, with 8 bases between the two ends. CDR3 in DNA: TGTGCCAGCAGCTTAGCGGGGTTTCCCGGGGAGCTGTTTTTT. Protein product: CASSLAGFPGELFF. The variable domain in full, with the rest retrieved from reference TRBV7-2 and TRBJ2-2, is GAGVSQSPSNKVTEKGKDVELRCDPISGHTALYWYRQSLGQGLEFLIYFQGNSAPDKSGLPSDRFSAERTGGSVSTLTIQRTQQEDSAVYLCASSLAGFPGELFFGEGSRLTVL.

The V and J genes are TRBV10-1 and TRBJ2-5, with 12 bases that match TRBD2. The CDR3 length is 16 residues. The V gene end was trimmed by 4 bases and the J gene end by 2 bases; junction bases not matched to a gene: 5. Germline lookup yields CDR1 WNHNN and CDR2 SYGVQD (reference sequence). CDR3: CASSAGLAGPQETQYF. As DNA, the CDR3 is TGCGCCAGCAGTGCCGGACTAGCGGGGCCGCAAGAGACCCAGTACTTC.

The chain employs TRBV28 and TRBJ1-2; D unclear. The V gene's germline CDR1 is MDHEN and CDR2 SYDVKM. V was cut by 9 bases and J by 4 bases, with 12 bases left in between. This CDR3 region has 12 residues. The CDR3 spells CASRTVRYGYTF. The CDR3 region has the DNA TGTGCCAGTCGGACGGTCCGCTATGGCTACACCTTC.

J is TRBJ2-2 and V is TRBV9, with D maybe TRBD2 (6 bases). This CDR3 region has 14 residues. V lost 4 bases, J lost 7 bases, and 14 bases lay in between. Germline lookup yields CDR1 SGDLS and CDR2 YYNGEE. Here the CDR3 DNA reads TGTGCCAGCAGCCCAAGACTAGATCGCGGGGAGCTGTTTTTT. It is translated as CASSPRLDRGELFF. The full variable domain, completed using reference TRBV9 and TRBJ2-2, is DSGVTQTPKHLITATGQRVTLRCSPRSGDLSVYWYQQSLDQGLQFLIQYYNGEERAKGNILERFSAQQFPDLHSELNLSSLELGDSALYFCASSPRLDRGELFFGEGSRLTVL.

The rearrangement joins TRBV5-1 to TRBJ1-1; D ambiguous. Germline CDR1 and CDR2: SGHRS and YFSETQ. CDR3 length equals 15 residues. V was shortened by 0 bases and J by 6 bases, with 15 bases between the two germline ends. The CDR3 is CASSLVGWEAPEAFF. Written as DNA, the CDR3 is TGCGCCAGCAGCTTGGTCGGGTGGGAAGCTCCTGAAGCTTTCTTT.

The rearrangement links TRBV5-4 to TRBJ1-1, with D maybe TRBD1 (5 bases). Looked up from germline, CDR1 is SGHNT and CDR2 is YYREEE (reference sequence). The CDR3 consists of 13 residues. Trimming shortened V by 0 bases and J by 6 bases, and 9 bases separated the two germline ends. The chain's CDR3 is CASSLDRGSEAFF. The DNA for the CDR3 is TGTGCCAGCAGCTTGGATAGGGGCTCTGAAGCTTTCTTT.

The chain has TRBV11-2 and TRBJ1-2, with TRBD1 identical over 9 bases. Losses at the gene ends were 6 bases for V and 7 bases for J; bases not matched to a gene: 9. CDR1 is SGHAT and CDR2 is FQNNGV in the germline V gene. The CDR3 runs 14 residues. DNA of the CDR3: TGTGCCAGCAGAACTACAGGGGGCGCCGGTGGCTACACCTTC. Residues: CASRTTGGAGGYTF.

The chain's CDR3 is CASTNPGGVEKLFF. The CDR3 DNA sequence: TGTGCCAGCACCAATCCCGGGGGGGTTGAAAAACTGTTTTTT. V is TRBV28 and J is TRBJ1-4, with D possibly matching TRBD1 (5 bases). CDR1 is MDHEN, CDR2 SYDVKM, per germline. This CDR3 region has 14 residues. V was pared by 7 bases and J by 7 bases, with 16 bases between.

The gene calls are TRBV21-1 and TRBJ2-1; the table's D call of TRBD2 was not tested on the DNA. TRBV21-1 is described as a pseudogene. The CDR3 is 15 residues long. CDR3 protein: CASIKVHPGGDEQFF. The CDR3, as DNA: TGTGCCAGCATAAAGGTACACCCCGGAGGCGATGAGCAGTTCTTC.

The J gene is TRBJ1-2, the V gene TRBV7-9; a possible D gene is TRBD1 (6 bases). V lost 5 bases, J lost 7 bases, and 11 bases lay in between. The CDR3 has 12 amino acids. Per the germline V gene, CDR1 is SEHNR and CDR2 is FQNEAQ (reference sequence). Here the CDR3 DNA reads TGTGCCAGCAGCCAACAGGGTTTTGGCTACACCTTC. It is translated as CASSQQGFGYTF.

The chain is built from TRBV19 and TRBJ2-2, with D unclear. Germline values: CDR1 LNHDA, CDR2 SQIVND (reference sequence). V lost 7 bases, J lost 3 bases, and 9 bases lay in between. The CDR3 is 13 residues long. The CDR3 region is CASTYRDTGELFF. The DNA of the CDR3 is TGTGCCAGTACCTATCGGGACACCGGGGAGCTGTTTTTT.